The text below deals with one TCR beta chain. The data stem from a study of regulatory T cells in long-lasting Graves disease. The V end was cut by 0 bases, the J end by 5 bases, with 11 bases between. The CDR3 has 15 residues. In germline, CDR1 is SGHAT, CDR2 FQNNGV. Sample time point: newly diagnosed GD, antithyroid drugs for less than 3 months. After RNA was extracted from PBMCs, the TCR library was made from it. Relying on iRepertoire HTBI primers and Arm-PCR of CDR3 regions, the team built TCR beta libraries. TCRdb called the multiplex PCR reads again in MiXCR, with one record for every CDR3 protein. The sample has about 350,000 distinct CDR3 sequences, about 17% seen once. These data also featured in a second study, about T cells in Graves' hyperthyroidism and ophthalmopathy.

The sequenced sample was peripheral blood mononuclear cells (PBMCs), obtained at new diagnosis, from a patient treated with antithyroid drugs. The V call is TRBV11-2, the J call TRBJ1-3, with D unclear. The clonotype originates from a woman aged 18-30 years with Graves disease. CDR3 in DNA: TGTGCCAGCAGCTTAGACCCCCTCCCTCGAAACACCATATATTTT. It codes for CASSLDPLPRNTIYF. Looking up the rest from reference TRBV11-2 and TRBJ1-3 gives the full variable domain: EAGVAQSPRYKIIEKRQSVAFWCNPISGHATLYWYQQILGQGPKLLIQFQNNGVVDDSQLPKDRFSAERLKGVDSTLKIQPAKLEDSAVYLCASSLDPLPRNTIYFGEGSWLTVV.